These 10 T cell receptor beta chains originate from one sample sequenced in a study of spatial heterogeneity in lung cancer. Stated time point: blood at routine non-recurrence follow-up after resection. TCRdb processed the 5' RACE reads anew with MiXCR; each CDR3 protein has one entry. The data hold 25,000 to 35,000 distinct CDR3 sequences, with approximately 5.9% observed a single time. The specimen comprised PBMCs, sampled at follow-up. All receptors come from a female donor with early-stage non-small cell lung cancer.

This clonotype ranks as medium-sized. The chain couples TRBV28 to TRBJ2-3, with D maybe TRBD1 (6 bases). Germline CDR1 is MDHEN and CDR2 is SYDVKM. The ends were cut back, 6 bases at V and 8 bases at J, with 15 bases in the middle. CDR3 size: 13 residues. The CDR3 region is CASRPGARGTQYF. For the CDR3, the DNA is TGTGCCAGCAGACCAGGGGCCAGGGGTACGCAGTATTTT.

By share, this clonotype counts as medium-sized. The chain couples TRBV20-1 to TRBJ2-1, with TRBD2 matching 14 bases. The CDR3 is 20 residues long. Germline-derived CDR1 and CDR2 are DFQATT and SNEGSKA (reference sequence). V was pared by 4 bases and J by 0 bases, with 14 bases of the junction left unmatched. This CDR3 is CSATAQGLAGARSSYNEQFF. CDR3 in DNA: TGCAGTGCTACCGCCCAGGGACTAGCGGGAGCCAGGAGCTCCTACAATGAGCAGTTCTTC.

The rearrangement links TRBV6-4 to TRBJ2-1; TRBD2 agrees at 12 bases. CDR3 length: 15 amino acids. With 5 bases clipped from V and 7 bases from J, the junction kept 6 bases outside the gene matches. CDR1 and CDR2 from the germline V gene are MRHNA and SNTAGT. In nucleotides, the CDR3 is TGTGCCAGCAGTATACTAGCGGGGGGAGAAAATGAGCAGTTCTTC. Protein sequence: CASSILAGGENEQFF.

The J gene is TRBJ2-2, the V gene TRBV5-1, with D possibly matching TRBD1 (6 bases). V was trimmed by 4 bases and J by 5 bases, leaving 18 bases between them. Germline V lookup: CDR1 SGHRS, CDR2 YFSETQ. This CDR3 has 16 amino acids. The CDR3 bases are TGCGCCAGCAGCCAGGGATCGACAGGACGAACCGGGGAGCTGTTTTTT. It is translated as CASSQGSTGRTGELFF. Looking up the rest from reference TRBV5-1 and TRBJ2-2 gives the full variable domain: KAGVTQTPRYLIKTRGQQVTLSCSPISGHRSVSWYQQTPGQGLQFLFEYFSETQRNKGNFPGRFSGRQFSNSRSEMNVSTLELGDSALYLCASSQGSTGRTGELFFGEGSRLTVL.

The CDR3 nucleotides read TGTGCCAGCAGTTACTCGATGTCTAGCGGGAGTGGGTACGAGCAGTACTTC. Its protein is CASSYSMSSGSGYEQYF. The chain combines TRBV6-5 with TRBJ2-7; 10 nucleotides line up with TRBD2. The CDR3 length is 17 residues. The junction had 9 bases not matched to a gene; V was cut back by 0 bases and J by 4 bases. From germline, CDR1 is MNHEY and CDR2 SVGAGI.

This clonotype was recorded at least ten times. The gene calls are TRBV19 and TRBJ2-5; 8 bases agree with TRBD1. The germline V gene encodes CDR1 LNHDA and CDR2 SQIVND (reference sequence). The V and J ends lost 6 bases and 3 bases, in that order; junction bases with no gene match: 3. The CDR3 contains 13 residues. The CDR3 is CASRKTGEETQYF. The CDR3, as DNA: TGTGCCAGTAGGAAGACAGGGGAAGAGACCCAGTACTTC.

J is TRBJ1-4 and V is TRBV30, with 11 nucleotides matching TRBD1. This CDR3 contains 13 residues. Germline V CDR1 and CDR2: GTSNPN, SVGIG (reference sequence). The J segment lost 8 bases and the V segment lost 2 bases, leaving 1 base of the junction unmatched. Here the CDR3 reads CAWSRDRGEKLFF. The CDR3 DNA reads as TGTGCCTGGAGTAGGGACAGGGGGGAAAAACTGTTTTTT.

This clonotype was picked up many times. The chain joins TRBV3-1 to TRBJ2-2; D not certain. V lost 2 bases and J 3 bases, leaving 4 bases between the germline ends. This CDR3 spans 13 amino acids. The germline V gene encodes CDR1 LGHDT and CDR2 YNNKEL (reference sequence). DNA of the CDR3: TGTGCCAGCAGCCAATGGTACACCGGGGAGCTGTTTTTT. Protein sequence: CASSQWYTGELFF.

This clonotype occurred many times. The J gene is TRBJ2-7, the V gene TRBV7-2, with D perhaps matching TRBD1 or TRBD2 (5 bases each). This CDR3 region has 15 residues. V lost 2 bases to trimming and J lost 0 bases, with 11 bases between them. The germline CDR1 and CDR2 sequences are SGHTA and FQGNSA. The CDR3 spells CASSLKGESSYEQYF. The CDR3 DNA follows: TGTGCCAGCAGCTTAAAAGGGGAGAGCTCCTACGAGCAGTACTTC.

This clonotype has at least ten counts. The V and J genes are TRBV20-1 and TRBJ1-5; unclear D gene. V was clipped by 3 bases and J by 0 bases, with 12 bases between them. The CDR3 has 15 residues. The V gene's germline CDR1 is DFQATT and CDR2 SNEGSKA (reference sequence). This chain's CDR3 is CSARVGTTSNQPQHF. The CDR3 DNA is TGCAGTGCTAGGGTCGGTACTACTAGCAATCAGCCCCAGCATTTT.